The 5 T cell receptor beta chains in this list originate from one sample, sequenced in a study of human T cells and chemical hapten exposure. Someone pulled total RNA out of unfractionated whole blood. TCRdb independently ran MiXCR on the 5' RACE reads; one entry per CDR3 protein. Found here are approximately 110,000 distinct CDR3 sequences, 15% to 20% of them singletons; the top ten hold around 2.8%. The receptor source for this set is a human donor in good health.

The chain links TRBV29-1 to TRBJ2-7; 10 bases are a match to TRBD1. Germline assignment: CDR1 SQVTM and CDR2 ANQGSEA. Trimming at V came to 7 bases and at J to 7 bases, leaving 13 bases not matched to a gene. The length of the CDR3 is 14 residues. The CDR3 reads CSANPGTGALEQYF. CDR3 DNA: TGCAGCGCCAATCCCGGGACAGGGGCCTTGGAGCAGTACTTC.

The CDR3 nucleotides are TGCGCCAGCAGCGAATCAGGCGGACTAGGAGAAGAGACCCAGTACTTC. It specifies CASSESGGLGEETQYF. The chain carries TRBV5-1 and TRBJ2-5; TRBD2 matches 7 bases. Germline CDR1 is SGHRS and CDR2 is YFSETQ. The CDR3 is made up of 16 amino acids. Germline trimming cut 4 bases from V and 3 bases from J; bases unmatched to any gene: 12.

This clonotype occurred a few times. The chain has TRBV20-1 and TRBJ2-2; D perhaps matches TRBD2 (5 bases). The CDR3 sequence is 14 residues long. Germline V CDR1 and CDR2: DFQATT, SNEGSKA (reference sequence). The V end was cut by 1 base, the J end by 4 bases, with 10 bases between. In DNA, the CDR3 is TGCAGTGCTAGAGGCCTAGCCGGCACCGGGGAGCTGTTTTTT. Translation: CSARGLAGTGELFF.

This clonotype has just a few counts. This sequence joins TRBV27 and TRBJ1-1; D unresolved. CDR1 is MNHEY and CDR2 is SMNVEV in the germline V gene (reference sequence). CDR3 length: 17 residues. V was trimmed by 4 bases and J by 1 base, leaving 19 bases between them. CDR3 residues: CASSSPGEKGPNTEAFF. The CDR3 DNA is TGTGCCAGCAGTTCGCCCGGGGAGAAGGGTCCGAACACTGAAGCTTTCTTT.

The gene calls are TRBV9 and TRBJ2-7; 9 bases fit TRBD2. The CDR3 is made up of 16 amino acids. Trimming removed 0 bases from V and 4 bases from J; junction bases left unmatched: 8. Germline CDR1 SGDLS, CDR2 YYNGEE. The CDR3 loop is CASSVGAGTSLYEQYF. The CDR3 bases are TGTGCCAGCAGCGTAGGCGCCGGGACTAGCCTGTACGAGCAGTACTTC.